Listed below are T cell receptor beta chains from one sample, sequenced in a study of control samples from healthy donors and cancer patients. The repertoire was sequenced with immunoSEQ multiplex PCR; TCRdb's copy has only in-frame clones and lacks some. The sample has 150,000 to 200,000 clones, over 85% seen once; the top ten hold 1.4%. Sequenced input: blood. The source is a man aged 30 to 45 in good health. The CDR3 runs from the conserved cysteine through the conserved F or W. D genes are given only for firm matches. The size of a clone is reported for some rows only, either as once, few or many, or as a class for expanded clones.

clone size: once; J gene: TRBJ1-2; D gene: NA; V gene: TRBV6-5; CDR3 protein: CASSYSGRPNYGYTF; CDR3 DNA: TGTGCCAGCAGTTACTCAGGCAGGCCTAACTATGGCTACACCTTC
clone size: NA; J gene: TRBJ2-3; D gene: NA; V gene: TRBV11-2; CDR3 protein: CASSFMGLVTDTQYF; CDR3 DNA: TGTGCCAGCAGCTTTATGGGCCTCGTCACAGATACGCAGTATTTT
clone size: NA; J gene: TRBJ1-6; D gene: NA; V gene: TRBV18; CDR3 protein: CASSPQGSYNSPLHF; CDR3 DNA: TGTGCCAGCTCACCACAGGGATCCTATAATTCACCCCTCCACTTT
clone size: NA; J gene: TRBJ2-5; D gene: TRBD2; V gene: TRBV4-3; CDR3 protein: CASSQDRDSGGGARETQYF; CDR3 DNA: TGCGCCAGCAGCCAAGATCGGGATAGTGGCGGGGGGGCCAGAGAGACCCAGTACTTC
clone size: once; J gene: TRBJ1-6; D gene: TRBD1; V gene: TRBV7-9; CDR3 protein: CASSPDRTRVMALHF; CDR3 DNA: TGTGCCAGCAGCCCGGACAGGACCCGTGTAATGGCCCTCCACTTT
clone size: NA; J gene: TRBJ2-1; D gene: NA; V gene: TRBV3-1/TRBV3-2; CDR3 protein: CASSPGSSYNEQFF; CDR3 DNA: TGTGCCAGCAGCCCGGGGAGCTCCTACAATGAGCAGTTCTTC
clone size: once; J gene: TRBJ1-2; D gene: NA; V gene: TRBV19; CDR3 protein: CASSIDPTWNYGYTF; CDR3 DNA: TGTGCCAGTAGTATAGACCCAACATGGAACTATGGCTACACCTTC
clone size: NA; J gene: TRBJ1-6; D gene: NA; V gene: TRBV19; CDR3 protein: CASTNSWRNNSPLHF; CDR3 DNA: TGTGCCAGTACCAACTCCTGGCGAAATAATTCACCCCTCCACTTT
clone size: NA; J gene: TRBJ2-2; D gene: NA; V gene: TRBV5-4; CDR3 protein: CASSLGVRGTGELFF; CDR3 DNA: TGTGCCAGCAGCTTGGGTGTCAGGGGCACCGGGGAGCTGTTTTTT
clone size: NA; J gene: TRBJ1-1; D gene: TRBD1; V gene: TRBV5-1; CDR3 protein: CASSSSRDRGPNTEAFF; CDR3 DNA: TGCGCCAGCAGCTCGTCCCGGGACAGGGGACCAAACACTGAAGCTTTCTTT
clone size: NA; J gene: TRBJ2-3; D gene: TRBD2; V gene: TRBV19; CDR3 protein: CASSIGPAGGLTDTQYF; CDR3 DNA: TGTGCCAGTAGTATAGGCCCGGCGGGAGGCCTCACAGATACGCAGTATTTT
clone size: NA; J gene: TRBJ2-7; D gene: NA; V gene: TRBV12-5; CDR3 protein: CASGLIISGSYEQYF; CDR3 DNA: TGTGCTAGTGGCTTGATAATATCTGGGTCATACGAGCAGTACTTC
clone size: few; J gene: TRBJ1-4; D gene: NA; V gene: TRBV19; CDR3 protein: CASSIRGEKLFF; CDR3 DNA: TGTGCCAGTAGTATCCGGGGGGAAAAACTGTTTTTT
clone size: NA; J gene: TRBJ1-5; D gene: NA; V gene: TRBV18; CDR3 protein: CASSPGSNQPQHF; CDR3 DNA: TGTGCCAGCTCACCAGGGAGCAATCAGCCCCAGCATTTT
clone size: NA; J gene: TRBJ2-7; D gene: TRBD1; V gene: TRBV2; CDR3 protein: CASSPIGTGSSGQYF; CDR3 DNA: TGTGCCAGCAGTCCCATCGGGACAGGGTCCTCAGGGCAGTACTTC
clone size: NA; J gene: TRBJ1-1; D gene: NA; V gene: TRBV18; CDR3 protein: CASSPSVAERAFF; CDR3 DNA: TGTGCCAGCTCACCATCTGTAGCAGAGAGAGCTTTCTTT
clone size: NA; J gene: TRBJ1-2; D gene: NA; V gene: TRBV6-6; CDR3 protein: CASSSSIGGYTF; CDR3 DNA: TGTGCCAGCAGTTCCTCCATCGGGGGCTACACCTTC
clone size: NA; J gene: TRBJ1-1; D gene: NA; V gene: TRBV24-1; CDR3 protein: CATSDSNMNTEAFF; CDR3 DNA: TGTGCCACCAGTGACTCTAACATGAACACTGAAGCTTTCTTT
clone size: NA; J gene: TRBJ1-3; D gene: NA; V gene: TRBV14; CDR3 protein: CASSHPHRGASGNTIYF; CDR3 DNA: TGTGCCAGCAGCCACCCCCATCGAGGGGCGTCGGGAAACACCATATATTTT
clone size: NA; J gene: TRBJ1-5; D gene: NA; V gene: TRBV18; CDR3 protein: CASSPWATQTISNQPQHF; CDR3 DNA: TGTGCCAGCTCACCATGGGCAACACAGACCATTAGCAATCAGCCCCAGCATTTT
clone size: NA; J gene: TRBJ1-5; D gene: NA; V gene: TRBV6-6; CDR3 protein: CASSYSRQGNQPQHF; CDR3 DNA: TGTGCCAGCAGTTACTCGAGGCAAGGCAATCAGCCCCAGCATTTT
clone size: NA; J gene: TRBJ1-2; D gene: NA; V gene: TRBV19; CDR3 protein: CASFRGRPEDGYTF; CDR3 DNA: TGTGCCAGCTTCCGCGGGCGCCCGGAGGATGGCTACACCTTC
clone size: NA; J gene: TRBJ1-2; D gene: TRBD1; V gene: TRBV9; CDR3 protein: CASSVDRDRGFGGYTF; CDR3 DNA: TGTGCCAGCAGCGTAGATAGAGACAGGGGGTTCGGTGGCTACACCTTC
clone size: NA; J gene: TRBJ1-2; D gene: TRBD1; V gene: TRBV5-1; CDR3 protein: CASSLAGGYYGYTF; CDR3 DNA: TGCGCCAGCAGCTTGGCAGGGGGCTACTATGGCTACACCTTC
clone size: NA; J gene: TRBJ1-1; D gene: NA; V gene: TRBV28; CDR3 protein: CASSPRGRGRILGTEAFF; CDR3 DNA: TGTGCCAGCAGCCCCCGGGGTCGGGGGCGGATTTTGGGCACTGAAGCTTTCTTT
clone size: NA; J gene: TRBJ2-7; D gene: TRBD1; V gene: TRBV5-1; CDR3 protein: CASSPSGQSGYEQYF; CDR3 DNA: TGCGCCAGCAGCCCGTCGGGACAGTCGGGATACGAGCAGTACTTC
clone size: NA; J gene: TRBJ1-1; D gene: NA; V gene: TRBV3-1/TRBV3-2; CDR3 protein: CASSHLNTEAFF; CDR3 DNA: TGTGCCAGCAGCCACCTCAACACTGAAGCTTTCTTT
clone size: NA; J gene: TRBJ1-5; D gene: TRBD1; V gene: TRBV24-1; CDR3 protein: CATSSGQGAGQPQHF; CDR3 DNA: TGTGCCACCAGTTCCGGACAGGGGGCAGGTCAGCCCCAGCATTTT
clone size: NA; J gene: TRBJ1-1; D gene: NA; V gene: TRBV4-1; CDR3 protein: CASSQVGGNTEAFF; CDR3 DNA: TGCGCCAGCAGCCAAGTGGGAGGGAACACTGAAGCTTTCTTT
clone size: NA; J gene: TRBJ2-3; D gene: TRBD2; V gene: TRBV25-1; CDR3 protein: CASSETSGRRLDTQYF; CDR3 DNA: TGTGCCAGCAGTGAAACTAGCGGGAGGCGGTTGGATACGCAGTATTTT
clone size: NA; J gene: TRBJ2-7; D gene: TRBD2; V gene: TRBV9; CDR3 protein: CASSVGGSGVYEQYF; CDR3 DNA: TGTGCCAGCAGCGTAGGTGGTAGCGGGGTCTACGAGCAGTACTTC
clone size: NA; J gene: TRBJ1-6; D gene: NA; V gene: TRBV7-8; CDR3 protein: CASSLDEPEESPLHF; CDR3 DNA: TGTGCCAGCAGCTTAGACGAACCGGAGGAATCACCCCTCCACTTT
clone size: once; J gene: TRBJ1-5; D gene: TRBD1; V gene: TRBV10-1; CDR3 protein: CASSGDRYQPQHF; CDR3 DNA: TGCGCCAGCAGTGGGGACAGGTATCAGCCCCAGCATTTT
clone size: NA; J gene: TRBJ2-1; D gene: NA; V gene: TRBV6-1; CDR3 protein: CASSEAGGGSNEQFF; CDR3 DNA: TGTGCCAGCAGTGAAGCGGGCGGCGGCTCCAATGAGCAGTTCTTC
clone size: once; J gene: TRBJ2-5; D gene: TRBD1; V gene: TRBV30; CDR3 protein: CAWSGQGTYETQYF; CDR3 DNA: TGTGCCTGGAGTGGACAGGGTACGTACGAGACCCAGTACTTC
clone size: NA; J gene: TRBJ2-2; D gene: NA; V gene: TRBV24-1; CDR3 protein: CATEEGWTGELFF; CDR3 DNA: TGTGCCACGGAGGAGGGTTGGACCGGGGAGCTGTTTTTT
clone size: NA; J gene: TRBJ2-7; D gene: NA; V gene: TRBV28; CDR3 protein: CASSPSKPYEQYF; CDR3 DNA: TGTGCCAGCAGTCCCTCGAAGCCCTACGAGCAGTACTTC